Following are 30 T cell receptor beta chains from one sample sequenced in a study of T cell responses to AZD1222 COVID-19 vaccine. Using immunoSEQ multiplex PCR, the repertoire was profiled, and TCRdb retains in-frame clones only, with some absent. The sample includes over 100,000 clones, 85% to 95% of them seen just once. Sequenced material: peripheral blood, taken on day 0 of AZD1222 vaccination. Source of these receptors: an adult in good health.

The chain joins TRBV6-1 to TRBJ1-4; possibly TRBD1 for D (5 bases). CDR1 and CDR2 (germline): MNHNS, SASEGT. The CDR3 sequence is 15 residues long. V gave up 2 bases and J gave up 8 bases, with 15 bases separating them. The CDR3 sequence: CASSELWQGSEKLFF. Here the CDR3 DNA reads TGTGCCAGCAGTGAACTATGGCAGGGCTCCGAAAAACTGTTTTTT.

The chain links TRBV7-2 to TRBJ1-5; perhaps TRBD1 as D (6 bases). Germline-derived CDR1 and CDR2 are SGHTA and FQGNSA. The V and J ends lost 1 base and 1 base respectively, with 14 bases between them. This CDR3 contains 17 residues. The CDR3 DNA is TGTGCCAGCAGCTTAGGATTTCTGGGACAAAGCAATCAGCCCCAGCATTTT. Its translation is CASSLGFLGQSNQPQHF.

The chain links TRBV5-6 to TRBJ1-4, with TRBD1 matching 7 bases. The CDR3 contains 13 residues. V dropped 5 bases and J dropped 6; count of bases not matched to a gene: 4. Germline-derived CDR1 and CDR2 are SGHDT and YYEEEE. In nucleotides, the CDR3 is TGTGCCAGCAGGGGACAGTTGGATGAAAAACTGTTTTTT. Protein product: CASRGQLDEKLFF.

This chain uses TRBV15 with TRBJ2-7; D is uncertain. Germline V gene lookup returns CDR1 LNHNV and CDR2 YYDKDF (reference sequence). V lost 0 bases, J lost 0 bases, and 3 bases lay in between. The CDR3 runs to 13 residues. The CDR3 region has the DNA TGTGCCACCAGCAGAGATCCCTCCTACGAGCAGTACTTC. Translated: CATSRDPSYEQYF.

This clone occurred once. This sequence joins TRBV6-4 and TRBJ2-2; D perhaps matches TRBD2 (7 bases). This CDR3 comprises 13 residues. The V gene's germline CDR1 is MRHNA and CDR2 SNTAGT. V was clipped by 8 bases and J by 6 bases, with 13 bases between them. The CDR3 region is CASRGASAGELFF. The CDR3 DNA follows: TGTGCCAGCCGGGGGGCTTCTGCCGGGGAGCTGTTTTTT.

This clone was detected only a few times. This chain links TRBV6-5 with TRBJ1-5; 7 bases line up with TRBD1. Trimming cost V 6 bases and J 6 bases; bases outside gene matches: 5. The CDR3 covers 13 residues. Germline CDR1 MNHEY, CDR2 SVGAGI. The CDR3 spells CASSRTGFQPQHF. The CDR3 bases are TGTGCCAGCAGCCGGACAGGTTTTCAGCCCCAGCATTTT.

To note about this clone: One junction end does not reproduce the germline sequence, and a read error may be involved. The rearrangement joins TRBV6-2 or TRBV6-3 to TRBJ1-4; the match to TRBD1 covers 8 bases. CDR1 and CDR2 from the germline V gene are MNHEY and SVGEGT. This CDR3 has 12 residues. The chain's CDR3 is CASSYSSGGLSF. The CDR3 DNA reads TGTGCCAGCAGTTACTCGTCAGGGGGCCTCAGCTTT.

This chain joins TRBV12-3 or TRBV12-4 and TRBJ1-2, with TRBD1 as a possible D gene (6 bases). The CDR3 length is 12 residues. Trimming left V 6 bases short and J 4 bases short, with 9 bases between. CDR3 sequence: CASSLRGYGYTF. CDR3 bases: TGTGCCAGCAGCCTCAGGGGCTATGGCTACACCTTC.

This clone came up once. The chain joins TRBV4-1 to TRBJ1-1; D gene ambiguous. The CDR3 consists of 16 residues. V lost 1 base, J lost 0 bases, and 12 bases lay in between. Germline V lookup: CDR1 MGHRA, CDR2 YSYEKL. The DNA for the CDR3 is TGCGCCAGCAGCCAAGGACGCTTGATTATGAACACTGAAGCTTTCTTT. Translation: CASSQGRLIMNTEAFF.

The gene calls are TRBV19 and TRBJ1-2, with a possible D match to TRBD1 (5 bases). Germline CDR1 and CDR2: LNHDA and SQIVND (reference sequence). V was cut by 6 bases and J by 2 bases, with 13 bases left in between. The CDR3 consists of 14 residues. This chain's CDR3 is CASRLPGENYGYTF. DNA for the CDR3: TGTGCCAGTAGGCTACCGGGGGAAAACTATGGCTACACCTTC.

The rearrangement joins TRBV4-2 to TRBJ1-1; maybe TRBD1 (5 bases). V lost 1 base to trimming and J lost 1 base, with 10 bases between them. Germline V CDR1 and CDR2: LGHNA, YNFKEQ. The CDR3 has 15 residues. The CDR3 bases are TGTGCCAGCAGCCAAGGGACACGACCGAACACTGAAGCTTTCTTT. This translates into CASSQGTRPNTEAFF.

The genes are TRBV28 and TRBJ2-1, with 9 bases lining up with TRBD1. Unmatched junction bases numbered 9, after V lost 6 bases and J lost 0 bases. Germline assignment: CDR1 MDHEN and CDR2 SYDVKM. The CDR3 covers 17 residues. CDR3 nucleotides: TGTGCCAGCAGGCGAACACAGGGGGCTCCCTCCTACAATGAGCAGTTCTTC. Its protein product is CASRRTQGAPSYNEQFF.

The chain links TRBV6-5 to TRBJ1-4; D ambiguous. This CDR3 contains 14 residues. CDR1 and CDR2 (germline): MNHEY, SVGAGI. V lost 11 bases and J 6 bases, leaving 19 bases between the germline ends. CDR3: CAAAGGSSYEKLFF. Here the CDR3 DNA reads TGTGCCGCCGCAGGAGGCAGCTCATATGAAAAACTGTTTTTT.

CDR3 bases: TGTGCCAGCAGTTTAGCCCTGACAGGGAATAATTCACCCCTCCACTTT. Translated: CASSLALTGNNSPLHF. This rearrangement joins TRBV28 to TRBJ1-6, with TRBD1 identical over 7 bases. This CDR3 has 16 residues. Per germline, CDR1 MDHEN and CDR2 SYDVKM. Unmatched junction bases numbered 6, after V lost 2 bases and J lost 5 bases.

The chain uses TRBV5-1 and TRBJ1-1; D possibly corresponds to TRBD1 (6 bases). Germline CDR1 SGHRS, CDR2 YFSETQ. V was trimmed by 0 bases and J by 0 bases, leaving 15 bases between them. The CDR3 loop spans 17 amino acids. CDR3 amino acids: CASSLALNREVNTEAFF. CDR3 sequence (DNA): TGCGCCAGCAGCTTGGCCCTAAACAGGGAAGTGAACACTGAAGCTTTCTTT.

This CDR3 reads CASSYLGNQPQHF. The CDR3 DNA follows: TGTGCCAGCAGTTACCTTGGCAATCAGCCCCAGCATTTT. The chain joins TRBV6-6 to TRBJ1-5; no firm D call. V was clipped by 2 bases and J by 2 bases, with 4 bases between them. The CDR3 is 13 amino acids. Germline V CDR1 and CDR2: MNHNY, SVGAGI (reference sequence).

This clone has a single count. The V call is TRBV4-2, the J call TRBJ2-4, with a tentative D call TRBD2 (6 bases). V was trimmed by 1 base and J by 7 bases, leaving 14 bases between them. Germline loops: CDR1 LGHNA, CDR2 YNFKEQ. The CDR3 is made up of 15 amino acids. The CDR3 reads CASSQVLPGGNIQYF. The DNA for the CDR3 is TGTGCCAGCAGCCAAGTGCTTCCCGGAGGGAACATTCAGTACTTC.

The rearrangement links TRBV5-4 to TRBJ1-1; D remains unclear. This CDR3 contains 13 residues. Deletions cut 5 bases from V and 1 base from J, with 9 bases between. Germline values: CDR1 SGHNT, CDR2 YYREEE (reference sequence). The CDR3 here is CASSLAGNTEAFF. CDR3 DNA sequence: TGTGCCAGCAGTCTCGCAGGGAACACTGAAGCTTTCTTT.

The V and J genes are TRBV28 and TRBJ1-3, with TRBD1 as a possible D gene (5 bases). With 3 bases removed from V and 0 bases from J, the gap between germline ends came to 18 bases. The CDR3 loop spans 18 amino acids. CDR1 is MDHEN, CDR2 SYDVKM, per germline. The CDR3 DNA follows: TGTGCCAGCAGTTTTTTTCAGGGTTCGGGAAGCTCTGGAAACACCATATATTTT. This encodes CASSFFQGSGSSGNTIYF.

The chain carries TRBV5-4 and TRBJ1-5; 7 bases map to TRBD1. The CDR3 extends over 14 amino acids. Germline-derived CDR1 and CDR2 are SGHNT and YYREEE (reference sequence). The junction had 4 bases not matched to a gene; V was cut back by 4 bases and J by 3 bases. For the CDR3, the DNA is TGTGCCAGCAGCCGTGGACAGGCCAATCAGCCCCAGCATTTT. As protein: CASSRGQANQPQHF.

This chain connects TRBV12-2 to TRBJ1-6; the table's D call TRBD1 went unverified against the DNA. TRBV12-2 has pseudogene status. CDR3 length: 16 amino acids. The CDR3 loop reads CASRGDRGSYNSPLHF. The CDR3 DNA reads TGTGCAAGTCGCGGGGACAGGGGTTCCTATAATTCACCCCTCCACTTT.

The rearrangement links TRBV19 to TRBJ2-4, with D uncertain. The CDR3 totals 12 residues. The germline CDR1 and CDR2 sequences are LNHDA and SQIVND (reference sequence). V lost 5 bases, J lost 7 bases, and 9 bases lay in between. CDR3 bases: TGTGCCAGTAGTCTGCTTGAGAACATTCAGTACTTC. As protein: CASSLLENIQYF.

The rearrangement links TRBV7-2 to TRBJ2-5, with TRBD2 matching over 15 bases. The V and J ends lost 5 bases and 5 bases, in that order; junction bases with no gene match: 12. The germline V gene has CDR1 SGHTA and CDR2 FQGNSA. The CDR3 runs 18 residues. CDR3 nucleotides: TGTGCCAGCAGCAAACGAGGGACTAGCGGGAGGCGGGGGGAGACCCAGTACTTC. This sequence encodes CASSKRGTSGRRGETQYF.

The chain combines TRBV7-9 with TRBJ1-5, with 8 bases that match TRBD1. V gave up 5 bases and J gave up 6 bases; unmatched junction bases: 12. The CDR3 consists of 16 residues. CDR1 SEHNR and CDR2 FQNEAQ come from the germline V gene (reference sequence). The CDR3 is CASSPTGTGVVQPQHF. The CDR3 DNA follows: TGTGCCAGCAGCCCAACCGGGACAGGTGTGGTTCAGCCCCAGCATTTT.

The chain employs TRBV15 and TRBJ2-1; D gene unclear. The CDR3 runs to 15 residues. CDR1 is LNHNV and CDR2 is YYDKDF in the germline V gene (reference sequence). Trimming took off 0 bases at V and 4 bases at J, with 10 bases between the two ends. CDR3 protein: CATSRDYGSYNEQFF. DNA for the CDR3: TGTGCCACCAGCAGAGATTACGGGTCGTACAATGAGCAGTTCTTC. Together with reference TRBV15 and TRBJ2-1, the CDR3 gives the full variable domain: DAMVIQNPRYQVTQFGKPVTLSCSQTLNHNVMYWYQQKSSQAPKLLFHYYDKDFNNEADTPDNFQSRRPNTSFCFLDIRSPGLGDTAMYLCATSRDYGSYNEQFFGPGTRLTVL.

Ten or more counts support this clone. The chain uses TRBV6-5 and TRBJ1-2; the match to TRBD1 covers 8 bases. The germline V gene has CDR1 MNHEY and CDR2 SVGAGI. This CDR3 is built from 14 residues. The V gene end was trimmed by 8 bases and the J gene end by 4 bases; junction bases not matched to a gene: 9. The CDR3 spells CASVAGQGGYGYTF. The CDR3 coding sequence is TGTGCCAGCGTTGCCGGACAGGGTGGCTATGGCTACACCTTC.

V and J are TRBV4-3 and TRBJ1-2; D unresolved. The germline gives CDR1 LGHNA, CDR2 YSLEER. The V end was cut by 1 base, the J end by 0 bases, with 15 bases between. This CDR3 comprises 17 residues. The CDR3 sequence is CASSQAAQISANYGYTF. DNA of the CDR3: TGCGCCAGCAGCCAAGCAGCCCAGATTTCAGCTAACTATGGCTACACCTTC.

In this sample, this clone turned up a few times. V gene TRBV19 combines with J gene TRBJ2-1; D assignment may be TRBD1 or TRBD2 (6 bases each). V gave up 4 bases and J gave up 5 bases, with 18 bases separating them. The length of the CDR3 is 16 residues. Germline V CDR1 and CDR2: LNHDA, SQIVND (reference sequence). DNA of the CDR3: TGTGCCAGTAGTACTACAGGGTTCTGGGGGGACAATGAGCAGTTCTTC. It codes for CASSTTGFWGDNEQFF.

The V gene is TRBV9, the J gene TRBJ1-1; possible D gene TRBD1, 5 bases. The CDR3 length is 14 residues. Germline values: CDR1 SGDLS, CDR2 YYNGEE. V lost 0 bases and J 0 bases, leaving 6 bases between the germline ends. Written as DNA, the CDR3 is TGTGCCAGCAGCGTAGCAGGGCTGAACACTGAAGCTTTCTTT. Translating gives CASSVAGLNTEAFF.

The chain's CDR3 is CASSDRADPATQYF. The CDR3 region has the DNA TGTGCCAGCAGTGACCGGGCGGACCCGGCTACGCAGTATTTT. The gene calls are TRBV2 and TRBJ2-3, with D uncertain. V was pared by 3 bases and J by 8 bases, with 15 bases between. Germline CDR1 is SNHLY and CDR2 is FYNNEI. The CDR3 has 14 amino acids.